This is a list of T cell receptor beta chains from one sample in a study of cytomegalovirus exposure and HLA in healthy donors. Generated by immunoSEQ multiplex PCR, the TCRdb table keeps only in-frame clones and is missing some. The sample has around 150,000 clones, about 76% seen once; the top ten hold about 3.9%. Sample: PBMCs. The receptors were gathered from a man between 18 and 29 years old in good health and CMV-seronegative. Both conserved end residues are part of each CDR3. D genes are given only for firm matches. Clone size is given for some rows only: seen once, a few or many times, or a class if the clone is expanded.

v_gene: TRBV6-5; d_gene: TRBD2; abundance: NA; j_gene: TRBJ2-5; CDR3aa: CASSFLRGGQETQYF; CDR3nt: TGTGCCAGCAGTTTCCTGCGGGGGGGCCAAGAGACCCAGTACTTC
v_gene: TRBV5-6; d_gene: TRBD2; abundance: NA; j_gene: TRBJ2-2; CDR3aa: CASSYRGTSGGRTGELFF; CDR3nt: TGTGCCAGCAGCTACAGAGGGACTAGCGGGGGCCGGACCGGGGAGCTGTTTTTT
v_gene: TRBV20-1; d_gene: NA; abundance: NA; j_gene: TRBJ2-1; CDR3aa: CSVSGGNEQFF; CDR3nt: TGCAGTGTTTCCGGGGGCAATGAGCAGTTCTTC
v_gene: TRBV7-3; d_gene: NA; abundance: NA; j_gene: TRBJ2-7; CDR3aa: CASSLSNTVRYEQYF; CDR3nt: TGTGCCAGCAGCTTGTCTAATACAGTCCGCTACGAGCAGTACTTC
v_gene: TRBV18; d_gene: TRBD1; abundance: NA; j_gene: TRBJ2-7; CDR3aa: CASSPLEGATYEQYF; CDR3nt: TGTGCCAGCTCACCGCTTGAGGGGGCCACCTACGAGCAGTACTTC
v_gene: TRBV28; d_gene: NA; abundance: NA; j_gene: TRBJ2-7; CDR3aa: CASSLSDEQYF; CDR3nt: TGTGCCAGCAGTTTATCGGACGAGCAGTACTTC
v_gene: TRBV28; d_gene: NA; abundance: NA; j_gene: TRBJ1-4; CDR3aa: CASSFIGELTDEKLFF; CDR3nt: TGTGCCAGCAGTTTTATTGGAGAGTTGACAGATGAAAAACTGTTTTTT
v_gene: TRBV6-1; d_gene: TRBD2; abundance: NA; j_gene: TRBJ2-1; CDR3aa: CASSGRTSPPYNEQFF; CDR3nt: TGTGCCAGCAGTGGGCGGACTAGCCCCCCCTACAATGAGCAGTTCTTC
v_gene: TRBV7-3; d_gene: NA; abundance: NA; j_gene: TRBJ1-3; CDR3aa: CASSIDSSGNTIYF; CDR3nt: TGTGCCAGCAGCATTGACAGCTCTGGAAACACCATATATTTT
v_gene: TRBV10-3; d_gene: TRBD1; abundance: NA; j_gene: TRBJ1-1; CDR3aa: CAISELGQENTEAFF; CDR3nt: TGTGCCATCAGTGAGTTAGGACAGGAAAACACTGAAGCTTTCTTT
v_gene: TRBV5-1; d_gene: TRBD1; abundance: NA; j_gene: TRBJ2-3; CDR3aa: CASSLAQGLTDTQYF; CDR3nt: TGCGCCAGCAGCTTGGCACAGGGGCTCACAGATACGCAGTATTTT
v_gene: TRBV6-5; d_gene: NA; abundance: few; j_gene: TRBJ1-1; CDR3aa: CASSYSRPAEAFF; CDR3nt: TGTGCCAGCAGTTACTCCAGGCCCGCGGAAGCTTTCTTT
v_gene: TRBV2; d_gene: TRBD1; abundance: NA; j_gene: TRBJ1-4; CDR3aa: CASIRTGSYSNEKLFF; CDR3nt: TGTGCCAGCATCCGGACAGGGTCTTACTCTAATGAAAAACTGTTTTTT
v_gene: TRBV5-5; d_gene: TRBD2; abundance: NA; j_gene: TRBJ2-1; CDR3aa: CASSLGLAEYNEQFF; CDR3nt: TGTGCCAGCAGCTTAGGACTAGCGGAGTACAATGAGCAGTTCTTC
v_gene: TRBV21-1; d_gene: NA; abundance: NA; j_gene: TRBJ1-3; CDR3aa: CASSKGWRQGTNTIYF; CDR3nt: TGTGCCAGCAGCAAAGGTTGGAGACAGGGGACGAACACCATATATTTT
v_gene: TRBV10-3; d_gene: TRBD1; abundance: few; j_gene: TRBJ1-2; CDR3aa: CAISATGDYGYTF; CDR3nt: TGTGCCATCAGTGCCACAGGGGACTATGGCTACACCTTC
v_gene: TRBV9; d_gene: TRBD1; abundance: NA; j_gene: TRBJ1-3; CDR3aa: CASSVVPRGEGAPTLDSGNTIYF; CDR3nt: TGTGCCAGCAGCGTAGTACCGAGGGGAGAGGGGGCGCCCACCCTAGACTCTGGAAACACCATATATTTT
v_gene: TRBV6-1; d_gene: NA; abundance: NA; j_gene: TRBJ2-7; CDR3aa: CASSEGLGLQQYF; CDR3nt: TGTGCCAGCAGTGAGGGGCTAGGTTTACAGCAGTACTTC
v_gene: TRBV6-1; d_gene: TRBD2; abundance: NA; j_gene: TRBJ2-1; CDR3aa: CASSKGLLRGSYGEQFF; CDR3nt: TGTGCCAGCAGTAAAGGACTATTGCGGGGGTCCTACGGTGAGCAGTTCTTC
v_gene: TRBV19; d_gene: NA; abundance: NA; j_gene: TRBJ2-5; CDR3aa: CASSIWGSQETQYF; CDR3nt: TGTGCCAGTAGTATATGGGGCTCCCAAGAGACCCAGTACTTC
v_gene: TRBV28; d_gene: NA; abundance: NA; j_gene: TRBJ1-1; CDR3aa: CASSLQDTEAFF; CDR3nt: TGTGCCAGCAGTTTACAGGACACTGAAGCTTTCTTT
v_gene: TRBV6-1; d_gene: TRBD2; abundance: NA; j_gene: TRBJ2-7; CDR3aa: CASSEVVSSGRALQNEQYF; CDR3nt: TGTGCCAGCAGTGAGGTGGTGTCTAGCGGGAGGGCCCTCCAAAACGAGCAGTACTTC
v_gene: TRBV5-6; d_gene: TRBD1; abundance: NA; j_gene: TRBJ2-1; CDR3aa: CASSLGDRAYNEQFF; CDR3nt: TGTGCCAGCAGCTTGGGGGACAGAGCCTACAATGAGCAGTTCTTC
v_gene: TRBV10-1; d_gene: TRBD1; abundance: NA; j_gene: TRBJ2-7; CDR3aa: CATGEDRGGYEQYF; CDR3nt: TGCGCCACTGGGGAGGACAGGGGCGGCTACGAGCAGTACTTC
v_gene: TRBV14; d_gene: NA; abundance: NA; j_gene: TRBJ1-2; CDR3aa: CASSPMVDSNYGYTF; CDR3nt: TGTGCCAGCAGCCCTATGGTAGACAGTAACTATGGCTACACCTTC
v_gene: TRBV6-5; d_gene: TRBD1; abundance: NA; j_gene: TRBJ1-2; CDR3aa: CASRGTGLYNYGYTF; CDR3nt: TGTGCCAGCAGAGGGACAGGGCTCTATAACTATGGCTACACCTTC
v_gene: TRBV4-2; d_gene: TRBD1; abundance: NA; j_gene: TRBJ1-2; CDR3aa: CASSQEDRVNYGYTF; CDR3nt: TGTGCCAGCAGCCAAGAAGACAGGGTTAACTATGGCTACACCTTC
v_gene: TRBV7-2; d_gene: TRBD1; abundance: NA; j_gene: TRBJ1-3; CDR3aa: CASSVQGAGNTIYF; CDR3nt: TGTGCCAGCAGCGTACAGGGGGCTGGAAACACCATATATTTT
v_gene: TRBV11-3; d_gene: NA; abundance: few; j_gene: TRBJ2-1; CDR3aa: CASSLDPGSYNEQFF; CDR3nt: TGTGCCAGCAGCTTAGATCCGGGGTCCTACAATGAGCAGTTCTTC
v_gene: TRBV27; d_gene: TRBD2; abundance: NA; j_gene: TRBJ2-7; CDR3aa: CASSPFRGRNPEQYF; CDR3nt: TGTGCCAGCAGCCCTTTCCGCGGGAGAAACCCCGAGCAGTACTTC
v_gene: TRBV27; d_gene: TRBD1; abundance: NA; j_gene: TRBJ2-7; CDR3aa: CASGLGQGYEQYF; CDR3nt: TGTGCCAGCGGATTGGGACAGGGGTACGAGCAGTACTTC
v_gene: TRBV27; d_gene: NA; abundance: NA; j_gene: TRBJ1-1; CDR3aa: CASSLSRHPTEAFF; CDR3nt: TGTGCCAGCAGTTTATCGAGACACCCCACTGAAGCTTTCTTT
v_gene: TRBV12-5; d_gene: TRBD2; abundance: NA; j_gene: TRBJ2-1; CDR3aa: CASGPLAGGPGEQFF; CDR3nt: TGTGCTAGTGGACCACTAGCGGGAGGGCCAGGCGAGCAGTTCTTC
v_gene: TRBV6-5; d_gene: TRBD1; abundance: few; j_gene: TRBJ2-3; CDR3aa: CASSYRRDSKGDTQYF; CDR3nt: TGTGCCAGCAGTTACCGCAGGGACAGCAAAGGGGATACGCAGTATTTT
v_gene: TRBV18; d_gene: TRBD1; abundance: few; j_gene: TRBJ1-4; CDR3aa: CASSPKGQRATNEKLFF; CDR3nt: TGTGCCAGCTCACCGAAGGGACAGAGGGCAACTAATGAAAAACTGTTTTTT
v_gene: TRBV12-5; d_gene: NA; abundance: NA; j_gene: TRBJ1-2; CDR3aa: CASGTEYRAGYGYTF; CDR3nt: TGTGCTAGTGGGACCGAATACAGGGCCGGCTATGGCTACACCTTC
v_gene: TRBV20-1; d_gene: NA; abundance: few; j_gene: TRBJ1-2; CDR3aa: CSARGLYTF; CDR3nt: TGCAGTGCTAGAGGGCTTTACACCTTC
v_gene: TRBV6-5; d_gene: TRBD1; abundance: NA; j_gene: TRBJ2-7; CDR3aa: CASSDRGLYEQYF; CDR3nt: TGTGCCAGCAGCGACAGGGGGCTGTACGAGCAGTACTTC
v_gene: TRBV29-1; d_gene: TRBD1; abundance: NA; j_gene: TRBJ2-7; CDR3aa: CSVGDRGRTYEQYF; CDR3nt: TGCAGCGTTGGGGACAGGGGGCGCACCTACGAGCAGTACTTC
v_gene: TRBV5-1; d_gene: TRBD1; abundance: once; j_gene: TRBJ1-2; CDR3aa: CASRRGQGNGYTF; CDR3nt: TGCGCCAGCAGAAGGGGACAGGGTAACGGCTACACCTTC
v_gene: TRBV27; d_gene: TRBD1; abundance: NA; j_gene: TRBJ1-2; CDR3aa: CASSFSGTGHYGYTF; CDR3nt: TGTGCCAGCAGTTTCTCCGGGACAGGGCACTATGGCTACACCTTC
v_gene: TRBV4-1; d_gene: NA; abundance: NA; j_gene: TRBJ1-2; CDR3aa: CASSQDRTPPSYGYTF; CDR3nt: TGCGCCAGCAGCCAAGATAGGACTCCTCCTTCCTATGGCTACACCTTC
v_gene: TRBV6-5; d_gene: TRBD2; abundance: NA; j_gene: TRBJ2-5; CDR3aa: CASRPAGGRETQYF; CDR3nt: TGTGCCAGCAGACCTGCGGGAGGACGGGAGACCCAGTACTTC
v_gene: TRBV4-1; d_gene: TRBD1; abundance: few; j_gene: TRBJ1-2; CDR3aa: CASSQPGQNYGYTF; CDR3nt: TGCGCCAGCAGCCAACCGGGACAGAACTATGGCTACACCTTC
v_gene: TRBV6-1; d_gene: TRBD1; abundance: NA; j_gene: TRBJ2-3; CDR3aa: CASSERGGSDTQYF; CDR3nt: TGTGCCAGCAGTGAGAGAGGGGGCTCAGATACGCAGTATTTT
v_gene: TRBV7-8; d_gene: NA; abundance: few; j_gene: TRBJ2-7; CDR3aa: CASSLVEPYYEQYF; CDR3nt: TGTGCCAGCAGCTTAGTAGAGCCATACTACGAGCAGTACTTC
v_gene: TRBV19; d_gene: NA; abundance: NA; j_gene: TRBJ2-7; CDR3aa: CASSPRSRDSYEQYF; CDR3nt: TGTGCCAGTAGTCCGAGAAGCCGGGACTCCTACGAGCAGTACTTC
v_gene: TRBV6-5; d_gene: NA; abundance: NA; j_gene: TRBJ2-7; CDR3aa: CASSYGEGVYEQYF; CDR3nt: TGTGCCAGCAGTTACGGGGAGGGGGTCTACGAGCAGTACTTC
v_gene: TRBV2; d_gene: TRBD1; abundance: NA; j_gene: TRBJ2-7; CDR3aa: CASSRDRGRDEQYF; CDR3nt: TGTGCCAGCAGTCGGGACAGGGGGCGGGACGAGCAGTACTTC
v_gene: TRBV18; d_gene: NA; abundance: NA; j_gene: TRBJ1-3; CDR3aa: CASSPQQTIGPNTIYF; CDR3nt: TGTGCCAGCTCACCACAGCAGACAATCGGTCCCAACACCATATATTTT
v_gene: TRBV27; d_gene: TRBD2; abundance: once; j_gene: TRBJ2-1; CDR3aa: CASSLRSSGRVYNEQFF; CDR3nt: TGTGCCAGCAGTTTAAGGTCTAGCGGGAGGGTGTACAATGAGCAGTTCTTC